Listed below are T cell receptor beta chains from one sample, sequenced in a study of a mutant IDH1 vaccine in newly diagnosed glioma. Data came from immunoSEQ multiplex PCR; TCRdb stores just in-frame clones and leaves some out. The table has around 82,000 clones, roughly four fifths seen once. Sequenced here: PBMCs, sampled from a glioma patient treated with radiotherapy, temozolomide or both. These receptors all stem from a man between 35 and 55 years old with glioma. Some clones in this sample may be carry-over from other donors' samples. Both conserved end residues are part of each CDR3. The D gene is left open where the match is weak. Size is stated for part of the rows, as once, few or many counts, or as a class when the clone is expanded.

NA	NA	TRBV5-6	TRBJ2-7	TGTGCCAGCAGCTTCGGTGGTACTTACGAGCAGTACTTC	CASSFGGTYEQYF
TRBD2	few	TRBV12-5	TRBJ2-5	TGTGCTAGTGGTAGAGGGACTAGCGGGGGCCAAGAGACCCAGTACTTC	CASGRGTSGGQETQYF
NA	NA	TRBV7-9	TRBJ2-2	TGTGCCAGCAGCTTAGAGGGAATCGCCACCGGGGAGCTGTTTTTT	CASSLEGIATGELFF
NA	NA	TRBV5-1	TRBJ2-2	TGCGCCAGCAGCAGAGTAGCAACGAACACCGGGGAGCTGTTTTTT	CASSRVATNTGELFF
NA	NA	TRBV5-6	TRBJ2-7	TGTGCCAGCAGCTTCGTGGACGAGCAGTACTTC	CASSFVDEQYF
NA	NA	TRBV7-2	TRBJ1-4	TGTGCCAGCAGCAAGTACACCCCTGACCCAAAACTGTTTTTT	CASSKYTPDPKLFF
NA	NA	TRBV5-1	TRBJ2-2	TGCGCCAGCAGCCTGTCACAGGTTTCCGGGGAGCTGTTTTTT	CASSLSQVSGELFF
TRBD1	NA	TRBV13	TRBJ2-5	TGTGCCAGCAGGTCGACAGGGTGGGGGCAAGAGACCCAGTACTTC	CASRSTGWGQETQYF
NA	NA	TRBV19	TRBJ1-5	TGTGCCAGTAGACTACTGGCAGGGGGCAATCAGCCCCAGCATTTT	CASRLLAGGNQPQHF
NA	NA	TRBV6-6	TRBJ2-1	TGTGCCAGCAGTTCCAGGATGGGAAATGAGCAGTTCTTC	CASSSRMGNEQFF
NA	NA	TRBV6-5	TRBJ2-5	TGTGCCAGCAGGGAGACATCGCGCGAGACCCAGTACTTC	CASRETSRETQYF
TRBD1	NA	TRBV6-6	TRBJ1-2	TGTGCCAGCAGTTACTCGACAGGGACTAATGGCTACACCTTC	CASSYSTGTNGYTF
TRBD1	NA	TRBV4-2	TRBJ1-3	TGTGCCAGCAGCCTGACAGGGGGTGGAAACACCATATATTTT	CASSLTGGGNTIYF
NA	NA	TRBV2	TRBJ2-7	TGTGCCAGCCGCGGACAGAACGAGCAGTACTTC	CASRGQNEQYF
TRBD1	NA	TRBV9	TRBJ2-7	TGTGCCAGCAGCCTTTCAGGGGGTTCCTACGAGCAGTACTTC	CASSLSGGSYEQYF
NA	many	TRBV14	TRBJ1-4	TGTGCCAGCAGCCCGGGTGAAAAACTGTTTTTT	CASSPGEKLFF
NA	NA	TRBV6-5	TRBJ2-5	TGTGCCAGCAGTTACTCCGGTAGTACAGTGAGGTTGACTCAGTACTTC	CASSYSGSTVRLTQYF
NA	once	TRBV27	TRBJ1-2	TGTGCCACCGCAGGGGCGGGGGACTTTGGCTACACCTTC	CATAGAGDFGYTF
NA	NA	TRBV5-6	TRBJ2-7	TGTGCCAGCAGCTTTCGCAGGGTAAACTACGAGCAGTACTTC	CASSFRRVNYEQYF
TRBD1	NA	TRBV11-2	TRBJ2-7	TGTGCCAGCAGCTTCCACAGGGGGCAAGTCGAGCAGTACTTC	CASSFHRGQVEQYF
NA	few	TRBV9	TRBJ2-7	TGTGCCAGCAGCGATGGATCCGGGCCTGCCTACGAGCAGTACTTC	CASSDGSGPAYEQYF
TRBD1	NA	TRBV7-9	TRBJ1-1	TGTGCCAGCGAGCCAGGGGGGGCGGGGTCCACTGAAGCTTTCTTT	CASEPGGAGSTEAFF
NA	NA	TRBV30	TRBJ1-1	TGTGCCTGGGTCAAGGTTGGGGCTTTCTTT	CAWVKVGAFF
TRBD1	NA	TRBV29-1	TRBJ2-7	TGCAGCGTTGGGACAGGGGGGTACGAGCAGTACTTC	CSVGTGGYEQYF
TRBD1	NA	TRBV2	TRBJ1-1	TGTGCCAGCTGTGGACAGGGGGCGGCGAACACTGAAGCTTTCTTT	CASCGQGAANTEAFF
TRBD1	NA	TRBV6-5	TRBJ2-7	TGTGCCAGCAGTGGAAGGGACAGCTACGAGCAGTACTTC	CASSGRDSYEQYF
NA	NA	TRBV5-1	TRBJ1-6	TGCGCCAGCAGCCGGGGTAATTCACCCCTCCACTTT	CASSRGNSPLHF
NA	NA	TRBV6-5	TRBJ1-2	TGTGCCAGCAGACCCCGGGGGGGTGGCGGCTACACCTTC	CASRPRGGGGYTF
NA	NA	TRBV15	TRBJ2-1	TGTGCCACCAGCGGGGTAGGGTCCTACAATGAGCAGTTCTTC	CATSGVGSYNEQFF
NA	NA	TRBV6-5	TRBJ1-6	TGTGCCAGCAGTCAAGGGAGCTCCTATAATTCACCCCTCCACTTT	CASSQGSSYNSPLHF
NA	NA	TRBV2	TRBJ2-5	TGTGCCAACGCGGGGAAAGAGACCCAGTACTTC	CANAGKETQYF
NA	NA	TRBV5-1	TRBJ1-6	TGCGCCAGCAGCCAGGGGAACTATAATTCACCCCTCCACTTT	CASSQGNYNSPLHF
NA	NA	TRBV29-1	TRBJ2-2	TGCAGCGTTGACGAGGGGTTAGGCACCGGGGAGCTGTTTTTT	CSVDEGLGTGELFF
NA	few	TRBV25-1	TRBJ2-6	TGTGCCAGCAGTGAAACAGATTCTGGGGCCAACGTCCTGACTTTC	CASSETDSGANVLTF
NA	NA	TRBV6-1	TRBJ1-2	TGTGCCAGCAGCGGTCCGACGGCTTACTATGGCTACACCTTC	CASSGPTAYYGYTF
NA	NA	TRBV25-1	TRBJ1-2	TGTGCCAGCAGTGAATATTGGACGGATGGCTACACCTTC	CASSEYWTDGYTF
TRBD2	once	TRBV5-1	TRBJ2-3	TGCGCCAGCAGCCGGGGAGGGGCGGGGGGAAACACAGATACGCAGTATTTT	CASSRGGAGGNTDTQYF
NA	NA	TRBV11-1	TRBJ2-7	TGTGCCAGCAGCACCCGGCCGGGAGCCAGGGAGCAGTACTTC	CASSTRPGAREQYF
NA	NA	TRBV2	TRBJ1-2	TGTGCCAGCAGTGAATCGGCGGGCTACACCTTC	CASSESAGYTF
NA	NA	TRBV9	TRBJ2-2	TGTGCCAGCAGTGACCAAGACACCGGGGAGCTGTTTTTT	CASSDQDTGELFF
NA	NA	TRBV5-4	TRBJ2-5	TGTGCCAGCAGCTTGTACGTGGGTGGGGAGACCCAGTACTTC	CASSLYVGGETQYF
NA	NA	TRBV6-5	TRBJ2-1	TGTGCCAGCAGTTACTCCGGGACGGCGATCTACAATGAGCAGTTCTTC	CASSYSGTAIYNEQFF
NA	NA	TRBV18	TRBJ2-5	TGTGCCAGCTCACCAAGTATAGGTTTACAAGAGACCCAGTACTTC	CASSPSIGLQETQYF
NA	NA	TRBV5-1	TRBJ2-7	TGCGCCAGCAGCTTGTTCGCCGGCTACGAGCAGTACTTC	CASSLFAGYEQYF
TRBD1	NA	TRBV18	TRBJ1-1	TGTGCCAGCTCACCCGGGACAGAGAACACTGAAGCTTTCTTT	CASSPGTENTEAFF
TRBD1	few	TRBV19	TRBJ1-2	TGTGCCAGTACCCCGGACAGGTCGCGTGGCTACACCTTC	CASTPDRSRGYTF
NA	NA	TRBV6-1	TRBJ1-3	TGTGCCAGCCATACAGGTATCTCTGGAAACACCATATATTTT	CASHTGISGNTIYF
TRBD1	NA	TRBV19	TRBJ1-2	TGTGCCGGAAGACAGGGGAACTATGGCTACACCTTC	CAGRQGNYGYTF
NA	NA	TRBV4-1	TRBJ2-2	TGCGCCAGCAGCCCCGTAGCTGCGGGGGCCAAGAACACCGGGGAGCTGTTTTTT	CASSPVAAGAKNTGELFF
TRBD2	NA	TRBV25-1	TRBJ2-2	TGTGCCAGCAGTGAACCCCCTGGGCGGGGGGGCACCGGGGAGCTGTTTTTT	CASSEPPGRGGTGELFF
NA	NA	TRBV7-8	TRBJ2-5	TGTGCCAGCAGCCTAAACAGGATTCAAGAGACCCAGTACTTC	CASSLNRIQETQYF
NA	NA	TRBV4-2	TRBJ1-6	TGTGCCAGCAGCCAAGGGGCCCCACGGGGTTCACCCCTCCACTTT	CASSQGAPRGSPLHF
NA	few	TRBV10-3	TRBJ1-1	TGTGCCATCAGTGGCGAGAATGAAGCTTTCTTT	CAISGENEAFF
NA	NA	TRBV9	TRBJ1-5	TGTGCCAGCAGCGTAGCTCCCACAGAAAATCAGCCCCAGCATTTT	CASSVAPTENQPQHF
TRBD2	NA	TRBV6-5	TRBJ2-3	TGTGCCAGCAGTTTGGCGGGGGGGCGCGATACGCAGTATTTT	CASSLAGGRDTQYF
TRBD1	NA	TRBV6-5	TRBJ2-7	TGTGCCAGCATATCCGGGACAGGGGTTGCGGGCGAGCAGTACTTC	CASISGTGVAGEQYF
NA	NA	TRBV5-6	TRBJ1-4	TGTGCCAGCAGCTTAGGGGGGCGAGGAGAAAAACTGTTTTTT	CASSLGGRGEKLFF
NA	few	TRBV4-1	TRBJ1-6	TGCGCCAGCCGCCCACAGAGTTCGGGGAATTCACCCCTCCACTTT	CASRPQSSGNSPLHF